These 30 T cell receptor beta chains share one sample of origin, sequenced in a study of blood T cell repertoires in COVID-19. The data were produced by immunoSEQ multiplex PCR, yet TCRdb's version contains in-frame clones alone and is incomplete. The sample lists a few hundred thousand clones; around 85% were seen once. The sequenced sample was peripheral blood. These receptors all come from a human donor in a cohort sampled during active COVID-19.

This chain uses TRBV5-4 with TRBJ2-7; TRBD1 is a possible D gene (5 bases). Deletions cut 5 bases from V and 3 bases from J, with 9 bases between. The CDR3 loop spans 12 amino acids. The germline V gene encodes CDR1 SGHNT and CDR2 YYREEE (reference sequence). The DNA of the CDR3 is TGTGCCAGCAGTATAGACAGCTACGAGCAGTACTTC. This sequence encodes CASSIDSYEQYF.

In the case of this clone: Different DNA sequences within this sample yield the same CDR3. V is TRBV11-2 and J is TRBJ1-5; D is unclear. The CDR3 contains 13 residues. The germline V gene has CDR1 SGHAT and CDR2 FQNNGV. Trimming left V 0 bases short and J 5 bases short, with 5 bases between. Written as DNA, the CDR3 is TGTGCCAGCAGCTTAGATCGGGATCAGCCCCAGCATTTT. This translates into CASSLDRDQPQHF.

The chain combines TRBV10-2 with TRBJ2-7; 8 bases are shared with TRBD1. The V gene end was trimmed by 6 bases and the J gene end by 3 bases; junction bases not matched to a gene: 1. The CDR3 totals 12 residues. The germline gives CDR1 WSHSY, CDR2 SAAADI. Here the CDR3 reads CASSGQGYEQYF. CDR3 DNA sequence: TGCGCCAGCAGCGGACAGGGCTACGAGCAGTACTTC.

DNA of the CDR3: TGCAGCGTTGAATTTGCATACTTGAACTATGGCTACACCTTC. It yields the protein CSVEFAYLNYGYTF. This chain connects TRBV29-1 to TRBJ1-2; D not resolved. V was shortened by 2 bases and J by 2 bases, with 12 bases between the two germline ends. The CDR3 spans 14 residues. Germline values: CDR1 SQVTM, CDR2 ANQGSEA.

The chain is built from TRBV10-3 and TRBJ1-2; D ambiguous. V dropped 3 bases and J dropped 6 bases, with 17 bases sitting between them. This CDR3 comprises 15 residues. Looked up from germline, CDR1 is ENHRY and CDR2 is SYGVKD. The CDR3: CAISDDIGRNNGYTF. Written as DNA, the CDR3 is TGTGCCATCAGTGACGATATCGGCAGGAACAATGGCTACACCTTC.

CDR3 sequence (DNA): TGTGCCAGCAGCGGGGGACCGAAGCGGGCCGGGGAGCTGTTTTTT. Translating gives CASSGGPKRAGELFF. This sequence joins TRBV5-5 and TRBJ2-2; tentative D call: TRBD2 (6 bases). Germline V gene lookup returns CDR1 SGHKS and CDR2 YYEKEE (reference sequence). The CDR3 extends over 15 amino acids. V was shortened by 4 bases and J by 6 bases, with 16 bases between the two germline ends.

Comment on this clone: The same CDR3 can be traced to other DNA sequences in this sample. The rearrangement uses TRBV5-6 and TRBJ1-5; the match to TRBD1 covers 8 bases. V lost 4 bases, J lost 4 bases, and 4 bases stayed unmatched. Per the germline V gene, CDR1 is SGHDT and CDR2 is YYEEEE. The CDR3 loop spans 14 amino acids. CDR3 DNA sequence: TGTGCCAGCAGCCTCGGGACAGGTAATCAGCCCCAGCATTTT. As protein: CASSLGTGNQPQHF.

This rearrangement joins TRBV12-5 to TRBJ2-7; D is ambiguous. Trimming removed 3 bases from V and 4 bases from J, with 7 bases in between. The length of the CDR3 is 12 residues. Looked up from germline, CDR1 is LGHNT and CDR2 is FRNRAP. The CDR3 is CASGLGEYEQYF. The CDR3 nucleotides are TGTGCTAGTGGTTTAGGAGAATACGAGCAGTACTTC.

The chain is built from TRBV6-2 or TRBV6-3 and TRBJ2-1; D may be TRBD2 (5 bases). This CDR3 has 14 residues. Germline lookup yields CDR1 MNHEY and CDR2 SVGEGT. Trimming removed 4 bases at V and 2 bases at J, with 9 bases between. The CDR3 region is CASSSERTYNEQFF. The CDR3 nucleotides read TGTGCCAGCAGTTCGGAGCGGACCTACAATGAGCAGTTCTTC.

This chain connects TRBV6-1 to TRBJ1-2, with 8 bases fitting TRBD1. CDR1 and CDR2 (germline): MNHNS, SASEGT. V was pared by 2 bases and J by 7 bases, with 9 bases of the junction left unmatched. CDR3 length equals 15 residues. CDR3 sequence (DNA): TGTGCCAGCAGTGAATCCCTCAGGGGGCAAGGTGGCTACACCTTC. This codes for CASSESLRGQGGYTF.

This clone was counted a few times. This CDR3 is also generated by other DNA sequences in the sample. The chain couples TRBV3-1 (or the pseudogene TRBV3-2) to TRBJ1-5; D not certain. Germline CDR1 reads LGHDT; CDR2 reads YNNKEL (reference sequence). The CDR3 runs to 14 residues. V lost 1 base and J 3 bases, leaving 7 bases between the germline ends. The CDR3 region is CASSQGGDNQPQHF. The CDR3 DNA is TGTGCCAGCAGCCAAGGCGGTGACAATCAGCCCCAGCATTTT.

The chain recombines TRBV19 with TRBJ2-7; 9 bases fit TRBD2. Trimming removed 9 bases from V and 6 bases from J; junction bases left unmatched: 9. CDR1 is LNHDA and CDR2 is SQIVND in the germline V gene (reference sequence). This CDR3 is 13 amino acids long. CDR3 in amino acids: CASRFSGGSEQYF. CDR3 bases: TGTGCCAGCCGGTTCAGCGGGGGGAGCGAGCAGTACTTC.

This clone occurred a few times. V and J are TRBV6-2 or TRBV6-3 and TRBJ2-7; the D gene is possibly TRBD2 (6 bases). In germline, CDR1 is MNHEY, CDR2 SVGEGT. Trimming removed 5 bases from V and 6 bases from J, with 11 bases in between. This CDR3 region has 12 residues. The CDR3 nucleotides are TGTGCCAGCAGTGGGGGACTCGGCGAGCAGTACTTC. This translates into CASSGGLGEQYF.

This chain joins TRBV28 and TRBJ2-7, with D tentatively TRBD2 (6 bases). The germline CDR1 and CDR2 sequences are MDHEN and SYDVKM. V was trimmed by 4 bases and J by 3 bases, leaving 19 bases between them. The CDR3 runs 16 residues. CDR3 residues: CASSSLTPRGNYEQYF. For the CDR3, the DNA is TGTGCCAGCAGTTCACTAACCCCCCGCGGGAACTACGAGCAGTACTTC.

In the case of this clone: This may come from a read error, since a much larger clone is one base off. V gene TRBV2 combines with J gene TRBJ1-6; D may be TRBD1 (5 bases). Trimming took off 7 bases at V and 0 bases at J, with 7 bases between the two ends. Per the germline V gene, CDR1 is SNHLY and CDR2 is FYNNEI. The CDR3 runs 14 residues. The DNA of the CDR3 is TGTGCCAGCAACGGGGGCTCCTATAATTCACCCCTCCACTTT. As protein: CASNGGSYNSPLHF. Full variable domain (rest looked up from reference TRBV2 and TRBJ1-6): EPEVTQTPSHQVTQMGQEVILRCVPISNHLYFYWYRQILGQKVEFLVSFYNNEISEKSEIFDDQFSVERPDGSNFTLKIRSTKLEDSAMYFCASNGGSYNSPLHFGNGTRLTVT.

The rearrangement links TRBV27 to TRBJ1-2, with a possible D match to TRBD1 (6 bases). Germline V gene lookup returns CDR1 MNHEY and CDR2 SMNVEV (reference sequence). Deletions cut 6 bases from V and 8 bases from J, with 19 bases between. This CDR3 is built from 14 residues. The CDR3 coding sequence is TGTGCCAGCAGCTCCTCCATCTTACAGGGAGGCTACACCTTC. Translating gives CASSSSILQGGYTF.

V and J are TRBV30 and TRBJ1-2, with 7 bases that match TRBD1. Trimming cost V 2 bases and J 5 bases; bases outside gene matches: 5. CDR1 and CDR2 from the germline V gene are GTSNPN and SVGIG (reference sequence). CDR3 size: 13 residues. The CDR3 is CAWSKGATYGYTF. The CDR3 DNA sequence: TGTGCCTGGAGTAAGGGGGCGACATATGGCTACACCTTC.

The chain carries TRBV12-3 or TRBV12-4 and TRBJ1-5, with D hard to call. This CDR3 has 13 amino acids. Trimming took off 7 bases at V and 9 bases at J, with 16 bases between the two ends. CDR3 loop: CASTLLTEGPQHF. In nucleotides, the CDR3 is TGTGCCAGCACACTTCTAACCGAGGGGCCCCAGCATTTT.

The rearrangement links TRBV10-3 to TRBJ2-7; 8 nucleotides agree with TRBD1. The V gene's germline CDR1 is ENHRY and CDR2 SYGVKD. V lost 2 bases, J lost 3 bases, and 3 bases stayed unmatched. The CDR3 extends over 14 amino acids. CDR3 loop: CAISEGTGLYEQYF. The DNA for the CDR3 is TGTGCCATCAGTGAGGGGACAGGCCTCTACGAGCAGTACTTC.

V and J are TRBV7-2 and TRBJ1-1; maybe TRBD1 (5 bases). Germline V gives CDR1 SGHTA, CDR2 FQGNSA. The CDR3 has 14 residues. V was cut by 5 bases and J by 11 bases, with 21 bases left in between. DNA of the CDR3: TGTGCCAGCAGCATCTTAACGTCGGCGGGGCCGGCTTTCTTT. It specifies CASSILTSAGPAFF.

Concerning this clone itself: This specimen includes other DNA sequences encoding the same CDR3. This chain links TRBV6-5 with TRBJ2-1, with 7 nucleotides matching TRBD1. The CDR3 has 15 residues. CDR1 is MNHEY and CDR2 is SVGAGI in the germline V gene. V gave up 5 bases and J gave up 0 bases; unmatched junction bases: 4. This CDR3 is CASSPDRSSYNEQFF. CDR3 in DNA: TGTGCCAGCAGTCCGGACAGGAGCTCCTACAATGAGCAGTTCTTC.

The chain carries TRBV6-5 and TRBJ1-5; D ambiguous. Looked up from germline, CDR1 is MNHEY and CDR2 is SVGAGI. V was pared by 2 bases and J by 7 bases, with 9 bases between. The CDR3 has 13 amino acids. CDR3 protein: CASSYVRGQPQHF. The CDR3 DNA is TGTGCCAGCAGTTACGTGAGAGGGCAGCCCCAGCATTTT.

The chain recombines TRBV7-9 with TRBJ1-5; 9 nucleotides match TRBD1. This CDR3 has 15 residues. The germline V gene has CDR1 SEHNR and CDR2 FQNEAQ (reference sequence). After removal of 4 bases from V and 2 bases from J, the junction contained 3 bases not matched to a gene. The CDR3 loop is CASSWGQGGNQPQHF. The CDR3 coding sequence is TGTGCCAGCAGCTGGGGACAGGGTGGCAATCAGCCCCAGCATTTT.

About this clone: Within the sample, other DNA sequences also encode this same CDR3. The genes are TRBV20-1 and TRBJ1-2; TRBD1 might be the D (5 bases). The germline gives CDR1 DFQATT, CDR2 SNEGSKA (reference sequence). The CDR3 spans 11 residues. V was cut by 3 bases and J by 5 bases, with 7 bases left in between. The CDR3 nucleotides read TGCAGTGCTAGGGAGGGGTATGGCTACACCTTC. Protein: CSAREGYGYTF.

The chain couples TRBV28 to TRBJ1-1; possibly TRBD1 for D (5 bases). In germline, CDR1 is MDHEN, CDR2 SYDVKM. V shed 6 bases and J shed 1 base, with 12 bases lying between them. The CDR3 has 14 amino acids. In DNA form, the CDR3 reads TGTGCCAGCAGGCCTCAGGGAGGGAACACTGAAGCTTTCTTT. It specifies CASRPQGGNTEAFF. Using reference TRBV28 and TRBJ1-1 for the parts outside the CDR3, the full variable domain is DVKVTQSSRYLVKRTGEKVFLECVQDMDHENMFWYRQDPGLGLRLIYFSYDVKMKEKGDIPEGYSVSREKKERFSLILESASTNQTSMYLCASRPQGGNTEAFFGQGTRLTVV.

V and J are TRBV27 and TRBJ2-7; TRBD1 might be the D (6 bases). V was trimmed by 4 bases and J by 2 bases, leaving 9 bases between them. Germline loops: CDR1 MNHEY, CDR2 SMNVEV (reference sequence). The CDR3 sequence is 13 residues long. The CDR3 nucleotides read TGTGCCAGCAGTTACGGGACAACCTACGAGCAGTACTTC. Amino acids: CASSYGTTYEQYF.

As for this clone: Other nucleotide sequences in the sample specify the same CDR3. The rearrangement joins TRBV10-3 to TRBJ2-7, with 7 bases that match TRBD1. This CDR3 contains 13 residues. In germline, CDR1 is ENHRY, CDR2 SYGVKD. V shed 0 bases, J shed 7 bases, and the junction held 3 bases outside the gene matches. This CDR3 reads CAISESTGREQYF. The CDR3 region has the DNA TGTGCCATCAGTGAGTCGACAGGGCGGGAGCAGTACTTC.

The gene calls are TRBV10-3 and TRBJ1-2; D not resolved. V lost 2 bases and J 5 bases, leaving 15 bases between the germline ends. The germline gives CDR1 ENHRY, CDR2 SYGVKD. The CDR3 covers 15 residues. CDR3 residues: CAISEAPEGRYGYTF. As DNA, the CDR3 is TGTGCCATCAGTGAGGCCCCGGAGGGAAGGTATGGCTACACCTTC.

The CDR3 DNA reads TGTGCCAGCAGCGGGGATAGGACCTCTAACTATGGCTACACCTTC. Translated, it gives CASSGDRTSNYGYTF. The J gene is TRBJ1-2, the V gene TRBV28; D is uncertain. The CDR3 contains 15 residues. Trimming shortened V by 6 bases and J by 0 bases, and 14 bases separated the two germline ends. Per germline, CDR1 MDHEN and CDR2 SYDVKM.

As to this clone: Germline and junction disagree at one end, which may indicate a read error. This chain connects TRBV5-5 to TRBJ1-2; 7 nucleotides line up with TRBD1. Germline V lookup: CDR1 SGHKS, CDR2 YYEKEE (reference sequence). This CDR3 is 12 amino acids long. The CDR3 bases are TGTGCCAGCAGCTTGGATGCCCGGGACAGCCCCTTC. Translated, it gives CASSLDARDSPF.